This T cell receptor (beta chain) was found in a study of a mutant IDH1 vaccine in newly diagnosed glioma. The method was immunoSEQ multiplex PCR; TCRdb's version includes in-frame clones alone and lacks a portion of them. The repertoire includes tens of thousands of clones, roughly four fifths of them detected once, and about 7% sits in the top ten. This clone appeared a few times. The antigen remains unidentified. CDR3 length: 14 amino acids. V lost 2 bases and J 6 bases, leaving 13 bases between the germline ends. From germline, CDR1 is KGHSH and CDR2 LQKENI. The time point is: week 5, during vaccination. Vaccination used 300 ug of mutant IDH1 20-mer peptide per dose, with topical imiquimod. New WHO grade 3 or 4 astrocytomas that were IDH1-mutant and ATRX-lost had been found in donors.

Material: PBMCs, obtained from a glioma patient whose treatment included an IDH1 peptide vaccine. The sequence was collected from a woman between 50 and 59 years old with glioma. The V call is TRBV18, the J call TRBJ1-1; unclear D gene. The CDR3 loop reads CASSPGSLWAEAFF. The CDR3, as DNA: TGTGCCAGCTCACCAGGGTCCCTATGGGCTGAAGCTTTCTTT.